This entry concerns a single TCR beta chain. The sample comes from a study of control samples from healthy donors and cancer patients. Germline V gene data show CDR1 as KGHSH and CDR2 as LQKENI. Trimming shortened V by 5 bases and J by 6 bases, and 6 bases separated the two germline ends. CDR3 length: 11 amino acids. Sequencing was performed with immunoSEQ multiplex PCR; in TCRdb, only in-frame clones are kept and a portion is missing. The table includes some 150,000 clones, about 93% detected once. Sequencing used PBMCs. V is TRBV18 and J is TRBJ2-3; D not resolved. This sequence originates from a man aged 60 to 69 with colorectal cancer. As DNA, the CDR3 is TGTGCCAGCTCAGGCTCGGATACGCAGTATTTT. Residues: CASSGSDTQYF.